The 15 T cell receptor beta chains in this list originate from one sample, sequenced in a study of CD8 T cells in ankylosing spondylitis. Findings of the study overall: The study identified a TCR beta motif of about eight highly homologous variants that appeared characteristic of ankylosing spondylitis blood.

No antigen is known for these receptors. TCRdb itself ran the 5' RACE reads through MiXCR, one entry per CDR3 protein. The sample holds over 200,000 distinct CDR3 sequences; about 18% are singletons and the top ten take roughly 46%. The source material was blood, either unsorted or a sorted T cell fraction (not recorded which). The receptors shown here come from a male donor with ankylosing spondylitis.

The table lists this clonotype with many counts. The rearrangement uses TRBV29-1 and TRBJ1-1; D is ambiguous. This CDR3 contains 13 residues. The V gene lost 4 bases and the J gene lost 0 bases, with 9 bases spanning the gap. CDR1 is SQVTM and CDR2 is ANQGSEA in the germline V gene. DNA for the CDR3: TGCAGCGTTGCTGACATCATGAACACTGAAGCTTTCTTT. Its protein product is CSVADIMNTEAFF.

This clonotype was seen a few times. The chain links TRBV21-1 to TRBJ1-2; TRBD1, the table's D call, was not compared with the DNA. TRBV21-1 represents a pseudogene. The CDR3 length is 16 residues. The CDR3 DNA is TGTGCCAGCAGCAAAGTGTTCCGGACAGACGACTATGGCTACACCTTC. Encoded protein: CASSKVFRTDDYGYTF.

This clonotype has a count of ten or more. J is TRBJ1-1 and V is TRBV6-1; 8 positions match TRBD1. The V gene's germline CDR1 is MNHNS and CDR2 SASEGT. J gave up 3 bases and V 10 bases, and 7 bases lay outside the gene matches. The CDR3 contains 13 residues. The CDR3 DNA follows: TGTGCCACCCAGGGGGCAGCCTACACTGAAGCTTTCTTT. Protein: CATQGAAYTEAFF.

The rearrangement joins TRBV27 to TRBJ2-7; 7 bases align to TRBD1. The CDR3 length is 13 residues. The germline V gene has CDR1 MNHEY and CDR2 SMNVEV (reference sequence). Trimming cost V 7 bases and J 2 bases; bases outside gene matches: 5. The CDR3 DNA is TGTGCCAGCAAAAGACAGGGCACCTACGAGCAGTACTTC. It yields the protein CASKRQGTYEQYF.

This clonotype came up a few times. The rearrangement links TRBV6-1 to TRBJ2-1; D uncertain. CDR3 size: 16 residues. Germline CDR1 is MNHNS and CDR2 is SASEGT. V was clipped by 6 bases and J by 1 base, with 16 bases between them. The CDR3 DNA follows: TGTGCCAGCAGGGTTTCTTGGACGGATTCCTACAATGAGCAGTTCTTC. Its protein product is CASRVSWTDSYNEQFF.

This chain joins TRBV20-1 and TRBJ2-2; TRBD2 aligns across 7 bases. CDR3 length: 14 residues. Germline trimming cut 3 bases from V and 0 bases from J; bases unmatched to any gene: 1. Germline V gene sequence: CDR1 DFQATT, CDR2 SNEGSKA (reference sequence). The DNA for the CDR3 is TGCAGTGCTAGGCTAGCGGCGAACACCGGGGAGCTGTTTTTT. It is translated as CSARLAANTGELFF.

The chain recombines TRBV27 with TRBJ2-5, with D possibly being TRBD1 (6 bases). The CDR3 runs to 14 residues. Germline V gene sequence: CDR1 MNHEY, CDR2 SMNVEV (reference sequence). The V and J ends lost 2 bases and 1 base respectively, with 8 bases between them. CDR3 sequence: CASSLLQGQETQYF. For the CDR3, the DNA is TGTGCCAGCAGTTTACTACAGGGCCAAGAGACCCAGTACTTC.

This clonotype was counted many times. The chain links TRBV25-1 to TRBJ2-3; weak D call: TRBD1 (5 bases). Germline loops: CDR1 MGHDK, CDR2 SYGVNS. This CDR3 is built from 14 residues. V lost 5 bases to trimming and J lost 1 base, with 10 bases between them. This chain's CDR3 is CASSPTTGTDTQYF. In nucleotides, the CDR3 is TGTGCCAGCAGTCCGACGACAGGCACAGATACGCAGTATTTT.

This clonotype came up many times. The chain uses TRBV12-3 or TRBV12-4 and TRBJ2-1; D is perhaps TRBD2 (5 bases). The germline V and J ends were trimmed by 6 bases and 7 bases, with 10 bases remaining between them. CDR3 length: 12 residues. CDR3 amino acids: CASRAAENEQFF. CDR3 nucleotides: TGTGCCAGCAGAGCGGCCGAAAATGAGCAGTTCTTC.

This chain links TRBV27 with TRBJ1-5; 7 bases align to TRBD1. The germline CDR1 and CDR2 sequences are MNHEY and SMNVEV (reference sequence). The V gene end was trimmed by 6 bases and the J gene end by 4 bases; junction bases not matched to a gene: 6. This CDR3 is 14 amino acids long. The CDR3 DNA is TGTGCCAGCAGCACAGGGGTGCTAAATCAGCCCCAGCATTTT. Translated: CASSTGVLNQPQHF.

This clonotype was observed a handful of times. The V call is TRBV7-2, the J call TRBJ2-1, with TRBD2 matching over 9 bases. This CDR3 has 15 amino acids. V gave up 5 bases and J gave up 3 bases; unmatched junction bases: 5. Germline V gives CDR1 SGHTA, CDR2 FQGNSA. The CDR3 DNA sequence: TGTGCCAGCAGCGGATTAGCGGGAGACTACAATGAGCAGTTCTTC. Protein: CASSGLAGDYNEQFF.

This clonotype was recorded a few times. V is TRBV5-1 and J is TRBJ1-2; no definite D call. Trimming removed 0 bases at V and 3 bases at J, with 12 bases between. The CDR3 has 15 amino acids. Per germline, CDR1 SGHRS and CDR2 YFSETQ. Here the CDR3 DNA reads TGCGCCAGCAGCTTGGTGTGGGGTCTCGACTATGGCTACACCTTC. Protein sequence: CASSLVWGLDYGYTF.

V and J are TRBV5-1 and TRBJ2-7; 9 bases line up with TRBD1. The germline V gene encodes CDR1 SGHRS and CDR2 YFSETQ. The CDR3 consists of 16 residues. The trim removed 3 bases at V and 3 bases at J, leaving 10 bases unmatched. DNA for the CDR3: TGCGCCAGCAGCTGGATACCCGGGACAGGGAACTACGAGCAGTACTTC. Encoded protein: CASSWIPGTGNYEQYF.

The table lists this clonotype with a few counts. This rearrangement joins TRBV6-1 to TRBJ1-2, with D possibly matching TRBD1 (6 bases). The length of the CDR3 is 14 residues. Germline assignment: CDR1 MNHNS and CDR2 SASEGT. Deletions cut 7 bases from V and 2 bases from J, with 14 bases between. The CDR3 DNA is TGTGCCAGCAACGACGGGGGGCCCAACTATGGCTACACCTTC. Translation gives CASNDGGPNYGYTF.

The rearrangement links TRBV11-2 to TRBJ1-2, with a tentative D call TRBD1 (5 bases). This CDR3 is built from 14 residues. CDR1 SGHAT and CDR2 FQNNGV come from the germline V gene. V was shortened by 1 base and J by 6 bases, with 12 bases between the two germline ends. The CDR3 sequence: CASSLAGTPDGYTF. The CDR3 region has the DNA TGTGCCAGCAGCTTAGCCGGGACGCCTGATGGCTACACCTTC.